This T cell receptor beta chain was recorded in a study of early T cells in non-severe SARS-CoV-2 infection. Study at large: Sequencing of bulk RNA from unsorted whole blood was done, without chain pairing.

This clonotype has only a few counts. Its antigen is as yet unknown. General study points: Clonotype matching in VDJdb favored anti-spike CD8 responses and did not capture private and CD4 specificities.

Researchers attached unique molecular identifiers to individual cDNA molecules. TCRdb passed the 5' RACE reads through MiXCR, listing each CDR3 protein once. Of some 32,000 distinct CDR3 sequences listed, around 6.6% are singletons. The germline gives CDR1 PRHDT, CDR2 FYEKMQ (reference sequence). This CDR3 contains 16 residues. The germline V and J ends were trimmed by 6 bases and 2 bases, with 18 bases remaining between them. Sequencing was performed on whole blood. The source of this sequence is an adult who was a healthcare worker with PCR-confirmed SARS-CoV-2 infection or an uninfected control (not recorded which). The rearrangement uses TRBV13 and TRBJ2-3; D is perhaps TRBD2 (7 bases). Written as DNA, the CDR3 is TGTGCCAGCAGTTCCCGAGGGGGGGGAACCACAGATACGCAGTATTTT. It encodes CASSSRGGGTTDTQYF.